Below are 32 T cell receptor beta chains sequenced from a single sample in a study of shared clonotypes between healthy human individuals (dated by TCRdb to 2019 to 2021). The method behind the library was the immunoSEQ multiplex PCR assay. TCRdb stores this immuneACCESS table with in-frame sequences only. Part of the clones is absent; in the studies checked, under half of the shortfall reflects unresolved V genes, and no reason is known for the rest. The sample table contains some 660,000 clones; only one count was recorded for approximately 73% of them. 1.5% to 2% of the sample is taken by the ten largest. The sample was memory CD4+ T cells sorted from blood. Interpreted using the paper, the cell subset or site label stands for: CD45RA-negative fraction. The receptors were sampled from a woman in her 30s in good health.

The chain carries TRBV4-1 and TRBJ2-1; D uncertain. The CDR3 is made up of 16 amino acids. The V gene's germline CDR1 is MGHRA and CDR2 YSYEKL. Trimming took 2 bases from V and 0 from J, leaving 11 bases between them. Here the CDR3 reads CASSQINMISYNEQFF. In DNA, the CDR3 is TGCGCCAGCAGCCAAATAAATATGATCTCCTACAATGAGCAGTTCTTC.

This clone was seen a few times. The CDR3 region is CASSLISRYDQPQHF. The CDR3, as DNA: TGTGCCAGCAGCTTGATATCCAGGTACGATCAGCCCCAGCATTTT. The chain couples TRBV5-8 to TRBJ1-5; D ambiguous. In germline, CDR1 is SGHTS, CDR2 YDEGEE. The CDR3 runs to 15 residues. The V end was cut by 1 base, the J end by 5 bases, with 13 bases between.

V and J are TRBV6-5 and TRBJ2-2, with no clear D. CDR3 size: 13 residues. Germline CDR1 is MNHEY and CDR2 is SVGAGI. Trimming left V 5 bases short and J 7 bases short, with 11 bases between. DNA for the CDR3: TGTGCCAGCAGTACCCGGACCGTCGGGGAGCTGTTTTTT. Translation: CASSTRTVGELFF.

This clone has just one count. This chain connects TRBV6-4 to TRBJ2-2; D remains ambiguous. The V end was cut by 6 bases, the J end by 2 bases, with 10 bases between. CDR1 is MRHNA and CDR2 is SNTAGT in the germline V gene. This CDR3 spans 14 amino acids. CDR3 in DNA: TGTGCCAGCAGCACGGACGGAAACACCGGGGAGCTGTTTTTT. This translates into CASSTDGNTGELFF.

The chain joins TRBV27 to TRBJ1-1; possible D gene TRBD1, 5 bases. The CDR3 contains 13 residues. The V end lost 3 bases, the J end lost 3 bases, and 8 bases lay between the germline ends. Germline V gives CDR1 MNHEY, CDR2 SMNVEV (reference sequence). The CDR3 DNA reads as TGTGCCAGCAGTTTGAGAGGGGACACTGAAGCTTTCTTT. It specifies CASSLRGDTEAFF.

The V gene is TRBV20-1, the J gene TRBJ2-7; the match to TRBD2 covers 8 bases. V was pared by 6 bases and J by 13 bases, with 11 bases of the junction left unmatched. The CDR3 runs to 11 residues. CDR1 DFQATT and CDR2 SNEGSKA come from the germline V gene (reference sequence). This CDR3 reads CSAPETGTSYF. The CDR3 DNA is TGCAGTGCCCCCGAGACCGGGACTAGTTACTTC.

The chain carries TRBV19 and TRBJ2-1; tentative D call: TRBD1 (5 bases). The V end was cut by 6 bases, the J end by 0 bases, with 12 bases between. Looked up from germline, CDR1 is LNHDA and CDR2 is SQIVND (reference sequence). CDR3 length: 15 amino acids. The CDR3 region is CASSKTASSYNEQFF. The CDR3 DNA is TGTGCCAGTAGCAAGACAGCGAGCTCCTACAATGAGCAGTTCTTC. The variable domain in full, with the rest retrieved from reference TRBV19 and TRBJ2-1, is DGGITQSPKYLFRKEGQNVTLSCEQNLNHDAMYWYRQDPGQGLRLIYYSQIVNDFQKGDIAEGYSVSREKKESFPLTVTSAQKNPTAFYLCASSKTASSYNEQFFGPGTRLTVL.

V usage is TRBV9 and J usage is TRBJ2-7; D gene uncertain. V was pared by 3 bases and J by 1 base, with 11 bases between. This CDR3 is built from 14 residues. Germline CDR1 is SGDLS and CDR2 is YYNGEE. The CDR3 bases are TGTGCCAGCAGCGCCGTTTCTACTTCCTACGAGCAGTACTTC. This codes for CASSAVSTSYEQYF.

The V and J genes are TRBV27 and TRBJ2-3, with TRBD2 matching 11 bases. This CDR3 contains 14 residues. CDR1 is MNHEY and CDR2 is SMNVEV in the germline V gene (reference sequence). Trimming removed 8 bases from V and 4 bases from J; junction bases left unmatched: 5. The CDR3 bases are TGTGCCAGCGCTAGCGGGAGGTCCCCAGATACGCAGTATTTT. Translated, it gives CASASGRSPDTQYF.

This clone was detected a few times. The rearrangement links TRBV6-1 to TRBJ1-5; D may be TRBD1 (5 bases). Germline-derived CDR1 and CDR2 are MNHNS and SASEGT. V lost 6 bases and J 0 bases, leaving 9 bases between the germline ends. This CDR3 has 14 residues. The CDR3 loop is CASREGLSNQPQHF. The CDR3 nucleotides are TGTGCCAGCAGAGAGGGACTTAGCAATCAGCCCCAGCATTTT.

The chain uses TRBV6-4 and TRBJ1-1; 10 bases map to TRBD1. Germline lookup yields CDR1 MRHNA and CDR2 SNTAGT. The CDR3 extends over 13 amino acids. J lost 7 bases, V lost 6 bases, and 5 bases had no gene match. The CDR3 DNA follows: TGTGCCAGCAGGGTAAGGGACAGGGGTGAAGCTTTCTTT. Amino acid sequence: CASRVRDRGEAFF.

The chain couples TRBV4-2 to TRBJ1-1; D ambiguous. CDR3 length: 15 residues. V lost 1 base and J 0 bases, leaving 9 bases between the germline ends. Germline assignment: CDR1 LGHNA and CDR2 YNFKEQ. The DNA of the CDR3 is TGTGCCAGCAGCCAAGGGAGGGCAGTGAACACTGAAGCTTTCTTT. Translation gives CASSQGRAVNTEAFF.

This clone was observed once. The V call is TRBV28, the J call TRBJ2-5, with TRBD2 matching 10 bases. Germline V gene sequence: CDR1 MDHEN, CDR2 SYDVKM. With 3 bases clipped from V and 0 bases from J, the junction kept 1 base outside the gene matches. This CDR3 has 15 residues. CDR3 sequence: CASSLTSGYQETQYF. The CDR3 bases are TGTGCCAGCAGTTTGACTAGCGGGTACCAAGAGACCCAGTACTTC. Together with reference TRBV28 and TRBJ2-5, the CDR3 gives the full variable domain: DVKVTQSSRYLVKRTGEKVFLECVQDMDHENMFWYRQDPGLGLRLIYFSYDVKMKEKGDIPEGYSVSREKKERFSLILESASTNQTSMYLCASSLTSGYQETQYFGPGTRLLVL.

The rearrangement uses TRBV28 and TRBJ2-5; 7 bases are shared with TRBD2. In germline, CDR1 is MDHEN, CDR2 SYDVKM. The CDR3 covers 15 residues. With V trimmed by 7 bases and J by 5 bases, 13 bases remained unmatched. The CDR3 nucleotides read TGTGCCAGCATCTCGGGGAGGGAGGGCCCTGAGACCCAGTACTTC. Amino acid sequence: CASISGREGPETQYF.

This clone was picked up one time. This chain links TRBV4-2 with TRBJ1-2, with D unclear. Trimming removed 2 bases at V and 0 bases at J, with 13 bases between. Looked up from germline, CDR1 is LGHNA and CDR2 is YNFKEQ. This CDR3 has 16 amino acids. The CDR3 region is CASSQSLGNPNYGYTF. CDR3 bases: TGTGCCAGCAGCCAATCATTAGGAAATCCTAACTATGGCTACACCTTC.

This clone appeared many times. This chain uses TRBV5-6 with TRBJ1-1, with D possibly matching TRBD1 (5 bases). Germline V CDR1 and CDR2: SGHDT, YYEEEE. This CDR3 spans 13 amino acids. Trimming shortened V by 4 bases and J by 5 bases, and 12 bases separated the two germline ends. The CDR3 sequence: CASSRRRGTEAFF. In DNA, the CDR3 is TGTGCCAGCAGCCGGAGGCGGGGGACTGAAGCTTTCTTT.

The V and J genes are TRBV7-9 and TRBJ2-7, with no clear D. The CDR3 covers 12 residues. The germline gives CDR1 SEHNR, CDR2 FQNEAQ (reference sequence). Trimming took off 5 bases at V and 2 bases at J, with 7 bases between the two ends. Here the CDR3 reads CASSGRTYEQYF. The CDR3 coding sequence is TGTGCCAGCAGCGGCAGAACCTACGAGCAGTACTTC.

J is TRBJ2-7 and V is TRBV25-1, with TRBD1 matching 7 bases. V trimming: 4 bases; J trimming: 6 bases; junction bases outside the gene matches: 3. The CDR3 has 12 amino acids. Per the germline V gene, CDR1 is MGHDK and CDR2 is SYGVNS. DNA for the CDR3: TGTGCCAGCAGTGGGGGACAGTCCGAGCAGTACTTC. Its translation is CASSGGQSEQYF.

V and J are TRBV6-5 and TRBJ2-7; TRBD2 is a possible D gene (5 bases). Germline lookup yields CDR1 MNHEY and CDR2 SVGAGI. The CDR3 extends over 15 amino acids. Between the trimmed V and J ends, which lost 0 bases and 3 bases, there was a span of 12 bases. The CDR3 sequence: CASSYSTGSYYEQYF. In DNA, the CDR3 is TGTGCCAGCAGTTACTCGACGGGGAGTTACTACGAGCAGTACTTC.

This chain uses TRBV11-2 with TRBJ2-1; 10 nucleotides agree with TRBD2. Germline lookup yields CDR1 SGHAT and CDR2 FQNNGV. CDR3 size: 15 residues. J was trimmed by 6 bases and V by 5 bases; bases with no gene match: 7. CDR3 sequence (DNA): TGTGCCAGCAGCAATCTAGCGGGAGTTGTCAATGAGCAGTTCTTC. Translating it yields CASSNLAGVVNEQFF.

V is TRBV4-1 and J is TRBJ2-7, with TRBD1 matching over 8 bases. V gave up 10 bases and J gave up 5 bases; unmatched junction bases: 13. CDR3 size: 14 residues. In germline, CDR1 is MGHRA, CDR2 YSYEKL. The CDR3 DNA is TGCGCCACCTCGACTAACAGGGGGGTCCACGAGCAGTACTTC. This gives the protein CATSTNRGVHEQYF.

By sample share, this clone is medium-sized. The CDR3 DNA reads as TGCAGCCCGGACTATGGCTACACCTTC. Its translation: CSPDYGYTF. V is TRBV29-1 and J is TRBJ1-2; D not certain. CDR1 SQVTM and CDR2 ANQGSEA come from the germline V gene. The CDR3 is made up of 9 amino acids. V was pared by 8 bases and J by 3 bases, with 4 bases between.

This chain uses TRBV4-2 with TRBJ2-7; 8 bases fit TRBD2. The length of the CDR3 is 17 residues. After removal of 3 bases from V and 3 bases from J, the junction contained 13 bases not matched to a gene. In germline, CDR1 is LGHNA, CDR2 YNFKEQ. The CDR3 sequence is CASSQTPSGLVGYEQYF. The DNA for the CDR3 is TGTGCCAGCAGCCAGACCCCCTCGGGACTAGTGGGCTACGAGCAGTACTTC.

A single count supports this clone. The rearrangement joins TRBV7-8 to TRBJ2-7, with 12 bases lining up with TRBD2. Germline V lookup: CDR1 SGHVS, CDR2 FQNEAQ. The ends lost 4 bases at V and 4 bases at J; junction bases unmatched: 8. The CDR3 length is 16 residues. CDR3 in DNA: TGTGCCAGCAGCTCCACTAGGACTAGCGGGAAGTACGAGCAGTACTTC. Translated: CASSSTRTSGKYEQYF. The entire variable domain, with the rest obtained from reference TRBV7-8 and TRBJ2-7, is as follows: GAGVSQSPRYKVAKRGQDVALRCDPISGHVSLFWYQQALGQGPEFLTYFQNEAQLDKSGLPSDRFFAERPEGSVSTLKIQRTQQEDSAVYLCASSSTRTSGKYEQYFGPGTRLTVT.

In its sample, this clone was seen once. V and J are TRBV30 and TRBJ2-3; D gene unclear. V was shortened by 3 bases and J by 4 bases, with 5 bases between the two germline ends. Germline V gene data show CDR1 as GTSNPN and CDR2 as SVGIG (reference sequence). The CDR3 is 11 amino acids. The CDR3 reads CAWSPSDTQYF. CDR3 DNA sequence: TGTGCCTGGAGCCCCTCAGATACGCAGTATTTT.

V is TRBV28 and J is TRBJ2-7; D unresolved. Germline V lookup: CDR1 MDHEN, CDR2 SYDVKM. CDR3 length: 13 residues. Deletions cut 3 bases from V and 5 bases from J, with 11 bases between. The CDR3 nucleotides read TGTGCCAGCAGTTTCTCCCGGAGAAACGAGCAGTACTTC. This gives the protein CASSFSRRNEQYF.

V is TRBV4-1 and J is TRBJ1-2; D ambiguous. CDR1 and CDR2 from the germline V gene are MGHRA and YSYEKL. The CDR3 consists of 13 residues. The germline V and J ends were trimmed by 0 bases and 3 bases, with 5 bases remaining between them. As DNA, the CDR3 is TGCGCCAGCAGCCAAGAACGGGACTATGGCTACACCTTC. Amino acids: CASSQERDYGYTF.

V and J are TRBV7-9 and TRBJ1-1, with D maybe TRBD1 (6 bases). Germline values: CDR1 SEHNR, CDR2 FQNEAQ (reference sequence). This CDR3 region has 14 residues. V lost 3 bases and J 4 bases, leaving 12 bases between the germline ends. CDR3 nucleotide sequence: TGTGCCAGCAGCTTTGGAGACAGGCGCACTGAAGCTTTCTTT. Protein: CASSFGDRRTEAFF.

This clone was counted only a few times. The chain employs TRBV4-1 and TRBJ2-3; 8 nucleotides agree with TRBD2. This CDR3 contains 19 residues. Per the germline V gene, CDR1 is MGHRA and CDR2 is YSYEKL. Trimming cost V 4 bases and J 3 bases; bases outside gene matches: 18. CDR3 bases: TGCGCCAGCAGCCTTCATCCCCTCAGGGCGGGAGGTTCAACAGATACGCAGTATTTT. The encoded protein is CASSLHPLRAGGSTDTQYF.

V and J are TRBV7-8 and TRBJ1-1; 10 nucleotides agree with TRBD1. Germline CDR1 reads SGHVS; CDR2 reads FQNEAQ. The CDR3 is 16 residues long. After removal of 5 bases from V and 6 bases from J, the junction contained 12 bases not matched to a gene. Written as DNA, the CDR3 is TGTGCCAGCAGCCCGCTACCTTGGACAGGGGGTGCTGAAGCTTTCTTT. Translation: CASSPLPWTGGAEAFF.

The gene calls are TRBV27 and TRBJ1-2; unclear D gene. Looked up from germline, CDR1 is MNHEY and CDR2 is SMNVEV (reference sequence). The V gene lost 0 bases and the J gene lost 8 bases, with 10 bases spanning the gap. This CDR3 is 13 amino acids long. In nucleotides, the CDR3 is TGTGCCAGCAGTTTATCGGGTGGTTTGGGCTACACCTTC. This sequence encodes CASSLSGGLGYTF.

This chain connects TRBV28 to TRBJ2-1; the D gene is possibly TRBD2 (6 bases). This CDR3 has 13 residues. The germline V and J ends were trimmed by 8 bases and 10 bases, with 18 bases remaining between them. From germline, CDR1 is MDHEN and CDR2 SYDVKM. CDR3 loop: CASAIPIAGEQFF. DNA for the CDR3: TGTGCCAGCGCGATTCCTATTGCGGGAGAGCAGTTCTTC.